What follows describes a single T cell receptor beta chain. These data belong to a study of T-cell reconstitution after alpha-beta-depleted transplantation in children. After removal of 5 bases from V and 5 bases from J, the junction contained 5 bases not matched to a gene. The CDR3 is made up of 13 amino acids. CDR1 and CDR2 from the germline V gene are SEHNR and FQNEAQ (reference sequence). Molecular barcoding with unique molecular identifiers was used for the TCRbeta library. TCRdb re-derived calls from the PCR reads in MiXCR, one entry per CDR3 protein. The sample consists of 250,000 to 300,000 distinct CDR3 sequences, approximately 9.6% of them appearing once.

The sequence was obtained from a human donor who donated a stem cell graft to a child with SCID. The source material was PBMCs from the stem cell graft donor, sampled from the stem cell graft. The genes are TRBV7-9 and TRBJ2-5, with 7 positions matching TRBD1. The CDR3 DNA reads as TGTGCCAGCAGCATAGACAGGGCCGAGACCCAGTACTTC. Translated: CASSIDRAETQYF.